This entry features one TCR beta chain sequence. Its antigen is still unknown. This CDR3 comprises 14 residues. J gave up 0 bases and V 9 bases, and 5 bases lay outside the gene matches. Looked up from germline, CDR1 is LNHDA and CDR2 is SQIVND (reference sequence). This entry belongs to a study of T cell responses to AZD1222 COVID-19 vaccine. Overall study findings and caveats: Nearly half of spike-specific TCRs reportedly go after variant regions that carry no mutations.

TCRdb's copy holds only in-frame clones and misses some; the assay was immunoSEQ multiplex PCR. This table holds approximately 110,000 clones, just over 85% found once. The receptor was derived from an adult in good health. The chain recombines TRBV19 with TRBJ1-5, with 7 bases identical to TRBD1. The starting material was peripheral blood, obtained on day 0 of AZD1222 vaccination. The CDR3 reads CASRAGGSNQPQHF. The CDR3 coding sequence is TGTGCCAGCCGAGCAGGGGGTAGCAATCAGCCCCAGCATTTT.